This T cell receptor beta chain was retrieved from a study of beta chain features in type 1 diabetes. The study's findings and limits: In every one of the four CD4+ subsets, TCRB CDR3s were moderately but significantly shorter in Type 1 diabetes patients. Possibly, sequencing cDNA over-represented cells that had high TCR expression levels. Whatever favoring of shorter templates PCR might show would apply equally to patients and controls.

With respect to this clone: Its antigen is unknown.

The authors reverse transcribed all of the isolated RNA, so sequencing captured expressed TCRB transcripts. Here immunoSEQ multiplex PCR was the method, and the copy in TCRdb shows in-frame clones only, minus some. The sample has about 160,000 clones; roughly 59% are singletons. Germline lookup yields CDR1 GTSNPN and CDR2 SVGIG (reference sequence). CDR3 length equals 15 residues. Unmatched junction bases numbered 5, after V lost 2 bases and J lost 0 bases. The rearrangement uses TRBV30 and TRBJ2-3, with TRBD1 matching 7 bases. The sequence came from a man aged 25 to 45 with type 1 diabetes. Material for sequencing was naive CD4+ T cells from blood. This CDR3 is CAWSRDSISTDTQYF. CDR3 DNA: TGTGCCTGGAGTCGGGACAGTATTAGCACAGATACGCAGTATTTT.